Listed here are 30 T cell receptor beta chains from one sample, sequenced in a study of blood T cells in healthy people across ages. Together with a sample-barcoded 5' primer, a J-beta primer mix was included in a second PCR lasting about 7 to 12 cycles. TCRdb itself ran the 5' RACE reads through MiXCR, one entry per CDR3 protein. This table holds some 790,000 distinct CDR3 sequences, under 35% found once. Specimen: blood. The receptors stem from a woman over 75 in good health.

The chain couples TRBV10-3 to TRBJ2-5; D remains ambiguous. This CDR3 has 13 residues. Germline CDR1 is ENHRY and CDR2 is SYGVKD. The germline V and J ends were trimmed by 6 bases and 2 bases, with 10 bases remaining between them. CDR3 sequence: CAISKGLQETQYF. The CDR3 DNA is TGTGCCATCAGCAAGGGCCTTCAAGAGACCCAGTACTTC.

This clonotype was recorded a few times. The V gene is TRBV12-3 or TRBV12-4, the J gene TRBJ1-5; the D is unclear. This CDR3 has 15 residues. Trimming took off 5 bases at V and 4 bases at J, with 15 bases between the two ends. The CDR3 region has the DNA TGTGCCAGCAGTGCCGGACGGCCACCTAATCAGCCCCAGCATTTT. It translates to CASSAGRPPNQPQHF.

This clonotype was found many times. This chain uses TRBV20-1 with TRBJ1-6; 9 bases map to TRBD1. V trimming: 2 bases; J trimming: 0 bases; junction bases outside the gene matches: 14. CDR3 length: 20 residues. Germline V CDR1 and CDR2: DFQATT, SNEGSKA (reference sequence). The CDR3 DNA follows: TGCAGTGCTAGAATGGGACAGGGCCTAAGTCTTAGCTCCTATAATTCACCCCTCCACTTT. Protein sequence: CSARMGQGLSLSSYNSPLHF.

The chain is built from TRBV5-1 and TRBJ2-2, with 8 bases that match TRBD1. Losses at the gene ends were 4 bases for V and 3 bases for J; bases not matched to a gene: 5. From germline, CDR1 is SGHRS and CDR2 YFSETQ. CDR3 length: 15 amino acids. CDR3: CASSVQGGDTGELFF. The CDR3 nucleotides are TGCGCCAGCAGCGTACAGGGGGGTGACACCGGGGAGCTGTTTTTT.

Note on this clonotype: A junction boundary mismatches the germline segment, possibly from a read error. The V gene is TRBV12-3 or TRBV12-4, the J gene TRBJ2-3; 12 bases match TRBD2. The CDR3 is 17 residues long. The CDR3 region is CASSPRLAGVRRDAQYF. The CDR3 DNA reads TGTGCCAGCAGTCCTCGACTAGCGGGGGTTAGGAGAGATGCGCAGTATTTT.

This clonotype was seen at least ten times. The rearrangement uses TRBV4-2 and TRBJ2-1; 10 positions match TRBD2. Unmatched junction bases numbered 6, after V lost 3 bases and J lost 4 bases. The CDR3 sequence is 16 residues long. CDR1 and CDR2 (germline): LGHNA, YNFKEQ. CDR3 in amino acids: CASSQTAGGLYNEQFF. The CDR3, as DNA: TGTGCCAGCAGCCAGACAGCGGGGGGGCTTTACAATGAGCAGTTCTTC.

This clonotype was picked up many times. The chain has TRBV12-3 or TRBV12-4 and TRBJ2-4; D is undetermined. Deletions cut 3 bases from V and 0 bases from J, with 9 bases between. The CDR3 covers 15 residues. For the CDR3, the DNA is TGTGCCAGCAGTTTTAAGGCGGTAGCCAAAAACATTCAGTACTTC. It yields the protein CASSFKAVAKNIQYF.

The table lists this clonotype with many counts. This rearrangement joins TRBV10-3 to TRBJ1-1, with TRBD1 as a possible D gene (6 bases). This CDR3 spans 13 amino acids. The germline CDR1 and CDR2 sequences are ENHRY and SYGVKD. V lost 4 bases, J lost 5 bases, and 11 bases lay in between. The CDR3 bases are TGTGCCATCAGTGTCGCCCAGGGGACTGAAGCTTTCTTT. Translating it yields CAISVAQGTEAFF.

On this clonotype itself: A much larger clone differs by one base, so this may be a read error. The chain recombines TRBV20-1 with TRBJ1-2, with D possibly TRBD1 on 6 matching bases. Germline CDR1 reads DFQATT; CDR2 reads SNEGSKA (reference sequence). The germline V and J ends were trimmed by 2 bases and 4 bases, with 11 bases remaining between them. This CDR3 comprises 13 residues. CDR3 loop: CSARYRDVYGYTF. CDR3 nucleotides: TGCAGTGCTAGATACAGGGACGTCTATGGCTACACCTTC.

A remark on this clonotype: This could be a read error, since a much larger clone is one nucleotide away. V is TRBV10-3 and J is TRBJ2-5; D is possibly TRBD2 (5 bases). The CDR3 is made up of 14 amino acids. In germline, CDR1 is ENHRY, CDR2 SYGVKD. The DNA of the CDR3 is TGTGCCAGCAGTGAGGCGACTAAACGAGAGACCCAGTACTTC. Protein: CASSEATKRETQYF.

This clonotype was counted at least ten times. The chain is built from TRBV6-2 or TRBV6-3 and TRBJ2-7; weak D call: TRBD2 (6 bases). The CDR3 is 14 amino acids. V was pared by 4 bases and J by 3 bases, with 13 bases between. Looked up from germline, CDR1 is MNHEY and CDR2 is SVGEGT. DNA for the CDR3: TGTGCCAGCAGTTCCTACGGGACTGACTACGAGCAGTACTTC. This encodes CASSSYGTDYEQYF.

This clonotype was counted ten times or more. Written as DNA, the CDR3 is TGTGCCAGCTCACTACGGGGCCCCTCCTACGAGCAGTACTTC. This gives the protein CASSLRGPSYEQYF. The chain has TRBV28 and TRBJ2-7; the D call may be TRBD1 or TRBD2 (5 bases each). V lost 8 bases and J lost 0, with 14 bases in between. Germline-derived CDR1 and CDR2 are MDHEN and SYDVKM. The CDR3 has 14 amino acids.

This clonotype was seen at least ten times. The chain carries TRBV29-1 and TRBJ2-1; unclear D gene. The CDR3 is 12 amino acids. Trimming took off 7 bases at V and 9 bases at J, with 16 bases between the two ends. The germline CDR1 and CDR2 sequences are SQVTM and ANQGSEA. In DNA form, the CDR3 reads TGCAGCGCCCCAGAGAGCCTAGGTGAGCAGTTCTTC. Translation: CSAPESLGEQFF.

This clonotype was recorded at least ten times. The chain joins TRBV12-3 or TRBV12-4 to TRBJ2-3; 9 positions match TRBD2. The CDR3 sequence is 16 residues long. V shed 3 bases, J shed 8 bases, and the junction held 12 bases outside the gene matches. CDR3 sequence reads: CASSFRARGGLITQYF. Here the CDR3 DNA reads TGTGCCAGCAGTTTCCGGGCGCGGGGGGGATTAATTACGCAGTATTTT.

This clonotype came up a few times. The rearrangement uses TRBV5-1 and TRBJ1-5; 10 bases fit TRBD1. J was trimmed by 4 bases and V by 0 bases; bases with no gene match: 4. Germline assignment: CDR1 SGHRS and CDR2 YFSETQ. This CDR3 contains 16 residues. As DNA, the CDR3 is TGCGCCAGCAGCTTGGCCCCGGGACAGGGGAATCAGCCCCAGCATTTT. It specifies CASSLAPGQGNQPQHF.

This rearrangement joins TRBV7-2 to TRBJ1-1; maybe TRBD1 (6 bases). Trimming removed 1 base at V and 6 bases at J, with 15 bases between. The CDR3 runs 15 residues. Germline-derived CDR1 and CDR2 are SGHTA and FQGNSA. The CDR3 reads CASSLEWGAKAEAFF. In DNA form, the CDR3 reads TGTGCCAGCAGCTTAGAATGGGGGGCTAAAGCTGAAGCTTTCTTT.

On this clonotype: Since a much larger clone is just one base distant, this may be a read error. The chain uses TRBV7-9 and TRBJ2-4; unclear D gene. Germline V lookup: CDR1 SEHNR, CDR2 FQNEAQ (reference sequence). CDR3 length equals 12 residues. V lost 1 base to trimming and J lost 13 bases, with 11 bases between them. CDR3 nucleotides: TGTGCCAGCAGCTTAGAAGTAGCAGAGCAGTACTTC. Residues: CASSLEVAEQYF.

The chain combines TRBV7-9 with TRBJ1-1; D uncertain. The CDR3 spans 15 residues. V was trimmed by 5 bases and J by 0 bases, leaving 13 bases between them. CDR1 SEHNR and CDR2 FQNEAQ come from the germline V gene (reference sequence). This CDR3 is CASSDPRVVNTEAFF. CDR3 DNA sequence: TGTGCCAGCAGCGATCCTAGGGTCGTGAACACTGAAGCTTTCTTT.

This chain links TRBV10-3 with TRBJ2-5, with TRBD1 matching over 9 bases. Looked up from germline, CDR1 is ENHRY and CDR2 is SYGVKD. Trimming cost V 2 bases and J 11 bases; bases outside gene matches: 15. The CDR3 runs to 16 residues. This chain's CDR3 is CAISEPVQGAHHEQYF. The CDR3, as DNA: TGTGCCATCAGTGAGCCGGTACAGGGGGCGCACCATGAGCAGTACTTC.

This clonotype showed up just a few times. A much more abundant neighbour one base away suggests this may be a read error. J is TRBJ1-2 and V is TRBV5-1; 7 bases agree with TRBD1. Germline V CDR1 and CDR2: SGHRS, YFSETQ. This CDR3 has 14 residues. Trimming cost V 3 bases and J 2 bases; bases outside gene matches: 4. This CDR3 is CASSWVGQNYGYTF. The CDR3 DNA reads as TGCGCCAGCAGCTGGGTGGGACAGAACTATGGCTACACCTTC.

There are many counts of this clonotype. This CDR3 reads CASSLTLNRGPDTQYF. DNA for the CDR3: TGTGCCAGCAGCTTAACTTTGAACAGGGGGCCAGATACGCAGTATTTT. The chain is built from TRBV7-2 and TRBJ2-3; 9 positions agree with TRBD1. Trimming at V came to 2 bases and at J to 4 bases, leaving 7 bases not matched to a gene. The CDR3 contains 16 residues. Per germline, CDR1 SGHTA and CDR2 FQGNSA. Looking up the rest from reference TRBV7-2 and TRBJ2-3 gives the full variable domain: GAGVSQSPSNKVTEKGKDVELRCDPISGHTALYWYRQSLGQGLEFLIYFQGNSAPDKSGLPSDRFSAERTGGSVSTLTIQRTQQEDSAVYLCASSLTLNRGPDTQYFGPGTRLTVL.

The V gene is TRBV7-2, the J gene TRBJ1-5, with TRBD1 as a possible D gene (6 bases). This CDR3 contains 15 residues. Germline V gives CDR1 SGHTA, CDR2 FQGNSA. V was pared by 2 bases and J by 0 bases, with 8 bases between. This CDR3 is CASSLQDSSNQPQHF. The CDR3 coding sequence is TGTGCCAGCAGCTTACAGGACAGTAGCAATCAGCCCCAGCATTTT.

The V call is TRBV6-5, the J call TRBJ1-1; D not certain. V lost 2 bases and J lost 0, with 10 bases in between. The CDR3 length is 15 residues. Germline V gene sequence: CDR1 MNHEY, CDR2 SVGAGI. As DNA, the CDR3 is TGTGCCAGCAGTTACGACCGGGGTATGAACACTGAAGCTTTCTTT. Its translation is CASSYDRGMNTEAFF.

In its sample, this clonotype was seen many times. This chain uses TRBV6-5 with TRBJ2-7; 8 bases are shared with TRBD2. V lost 6 bases to trimming and J lost 0 bases; unmatched junction nucleotides: 7. Germline values: CDR1 MNHEY, CDR2 SVGAGI. This CDR3 has 15 amino acids. For the CDR3, the DNA is TGTGCCAGCAGCTTAAGCGGGGGACCCTCCTACGAGCAGTACTTC. This encodes CASSLSGGPSYEQYF.

Remarks on this clonotype: A much larger clone differs from this one at a single base, so this may be a read error. The chain links TRBV29-1 to TRBJ1-4, with unresolved D. The CDR3 totals 16 residues. Germline CDR1 SQVTM, CDR2 ANQGSEA. For the CDR3, the DNA is TGCAGCGTTGAAGGACCCGCGCCGACCACTAATGAAAAACGGTTTTTT. It codes for CSVEGPAPTTNEKRFF.

The chain links TRBV6-2 or TRBV6-3 to TRBJ1-1; 7 bases fit TRBD1. V gave up 2 bases and J gave up 6 bases; unmatched junction bases: 12. The length of the CDR3 is 16 residues. Germline V gene data show CDR1 as MNHEY and CDR2 as SVGEGT. The DNA of the CDR3 is TGTGCCAGCAGTTACGTTTGGGGCAGGGGGTCTTCTGAAGCTTTCTTT. Residues: CASSYVWGRGSSEAFF.

Remarks on this clonotype: A read error may explain this, as a much larger clone is one base away. The chain employs TRBV10-3 and TRBJ1-5, with unresolved D. The V end was cut by 0 bases, the J end by 0 bases, with 6 bases between. CDR3 length: 15 amino acids. Germline-derived CDR1 and CDR2 are ENHRY and SYGVKD. The CDR3 here is CAISESMGSNQPQHF. The CDR3 nucleotides read TGTGCCATCAGTGAGTCGATGGGTAGCAATCAGCCCCAGCATTTT.

A remark on this clonotype: It may be a read error: a sequence one base away is much more abundant. This sequence joins TRBV5-1 and TRBJ1-6, with 7 bases lining up with TRBD1. The trim removed 3 bases at V and 9 bases at J, leaving 6 bases unmatched. Germline CDR1 SGHRS, CDR2 YFSETQ. The CDR3 covers 14 residues. Here the CDR3 reads CASSWGDSGSPLHF. CDR3 nucleotide sequence: TGCGCCAGCAGCTGGGGGGACAGTGGTTCACCCCTCCACTTT.

The chain couples TRBV2 to TRBJ2-1; TRBD1 matches at 8 bases. The CDR3 runs 15 residues. V lost 3 bases to trimming and J lost 7 bases; unmatched junction nucleotides: 8. Per germline, CDR1 SNHLY and CDR2 FYNNEI. The DNA of the CDR3 is TGTGCCAGCAGTGAGCCCCGGACAGGGAGGAATGAGCAGTTCTTC. This translates into CASSEPRTGRNEQFF.

The sample holds a few counts of this clonotype. This could be a read error, since a much larger clone is one nucleotide away. The J gene is TRBJ2-1, the V gene TRBV6-2 or TRBV6-3, with 9 bases that match TRBD2. The J call may not be correct, given that the DNA end is closer to TRBJ2-7. Germline CDR1 is MNHEY and CDR2 is SVGEGT. This CDR3 comprises 14 residues. Here the CDR3 reads CASSSAGGNNEQYF. CDR3 DNA: TGTGCCAGCAGTTCCGCGGGGGGGAACAATGAGCAGTACTTC.